This record covers a single T cell receptor (beta chain). Its specificity is unknown. Using the 5' RACE reads, TCRdb records one entry per CDR3 protein without DNA. The table counts some 600,000 distinct CDR3 sequences; roughly 3.4% lies in the top ten. The CDR3 extends over 15 amino acids. Germline V gene data show CDR1 as MDHEN and CDR2 as SYDVKM. The data are from a study of T cells expressing NK-cell markers. Study-wide findings and caveats: Of CD8+ T cells, about 1.0-7.5% belonged to dominant NKG2C+ clonotypes in six or seven donors. Four donors' CD3+CD56-NKG2C+ cells were dominated by the same clonotypes.

This clonotype was sampled from a man aged 18 to 30 in good health. The sequenced sample was blood T cells: a sorted CD56 or NKG2C T cell subset, CD4+ or CD8+ T cells, or bulk PBMC T cells (not recorded which). This chain joins TRBV28 and TRBJ2-2; TCRdb's D call of TRBD1 is untestable without DNA. The CDR3 reads CASTARRGGPGELFF. The whole variable domain, filled in from reference TRBV28 and TRBJ2-2, reads DVKVTQSSRYLVKRTGEKVFLECVQDMDHENMFWYRQDPGLGLRLIYFSYDVKMKEKGDIPEGYSVSREKKERFSLILESASTNQTSMYLCASTARRGGPGELFFGEGSRLTVL.